A single sample is the source of the 24 T cell receptor beta chains below, sequenced in a study of blood T cell repertoires in COVID-19. The repertoire was sequenced with immunoSEQ multiplex PCR; TCRdb's copy has only in-frame clones and lacks some. Found here are 150,000 to 200,000 clones, 70% to 90% of them singletons; the top ten hold around 1.1%. Sequenced: peripheral blood. These receptors all come from a man aged 40-49 years with acute or convalescent COVID-19.

The chain uses TRBV7-3 and TRBJ2-3, with 14 bases that match TRBD2. This CDR3 is 19 amino acids long. V lost 5 bases to trimming and J lost 2 bases; unmatched junction nucleotides: 12. Per germline, CDR1 SGHTA and CDR2 FQGTGA. The CDR3 here is CASSAPAGTSGGPTDTQYF. CDR3 DNA: TGTGCCAGCAGCGCCCCTGCCGGGACTAGCGGGGGACCCACAGATACGCAGTATTTT. Supplemented by reference TRBV7-3 and TRBJ2-3, the full variable domain reads GAGVSQTPSNKVTEKGKYVELRCDPISGHTALYWYRQSLGQGPEFLIYFQGTGAADDSGLPNDRFFAVRPEGSVSTLKIQRTERGDSAVYLCASSAPAGTSGGPTDTQYFGPGTRLTVL.

The rearrangement links TRBV4-3 to TRBJ1-2; possible D gene TRBD1, 6 bases. CDR3 length equals 14 residues. V was trimmed by 0 bases and J by 2 bases, leaving 7 bases between them. Germline lookup yields CDR1 LGHNA and CDR2 YSLEER. The CDR3 here is CASSQDRGNYGYTF. CDR3 nucleotide sequence: TGCGCCAGCAGCCAAGACAGGGGAAACTATGGCTACACCTTC.

DNA of the CDR3: TGTGCCAGCAGTTACTCGGGGGGATGGGAAAAACTGTTTTTT. Translating it yields CASSYSGGWEKLFF. The rearrangement links TRBV6-6 to TRBJ1-4; tentatively, D is TRBD1 (5 bases). Trimming pared 0 bases from V and 8 bases from J, leaving 10 bases between. Germline values: CDR1 MNHNY, CDR2 SVGAGI (reference sequence). The CDR3 is made up of 14 amino acids.

The J gene is TRBJ1-2, the V gene TRBV5-4; D possibly corresponds to TRBD1 (5 bases). V dropped 6 bases and J dropped 4 bases, with 13 bases sitting between them. Germline V gene lookup returns CDR1 SGHNT and CDR2 YYREEE (reference sequence). The CDR3 contains 13 residues. The CDR3 region is CASNLGGSYGYTF. For the CDR3, the DNA is TGTGCCAGCAACCTGGGGGGGAGCTATGGCTACACCTTC.

This clone came up once. The chain carries TRBV5-5 and TRBJ1-4; TRBD1 matches at 10 bases. Germline V gives CDR1 SGHKS, CDR2 YYEKEE (reference sequence). V lost 4 bases and J lost 2; bases outside the gene matches: 8. The CDR3 is 17 residues long. The CDR3 sequence: CASSDTGQGMTNEKLFF. The CDR3 DNA sequence: TGTGCCAGCAGCGACACGGGACAGGGGATGACTAATGAAAAACTGTTTTTT. The variable domain in full, completed from reference TRBV5-5 and TRBJ1-4, reads DAGVTQSPTHLIKTRGQQVTLRCSPISGHKSVSWYQQVLGQGPQFIFQYYEKEERGRGNFPDRFSARQFPNYSSELNVNALLLGDSALYLCASSDTGQGMTNEKLFFGSGTQLSVL.

J is TRBJ1-1 and V is TRBV6-5; D remains unclear. The CDR3 is 14 amino acids. Germline CDR1 reads MNHEY; CDR2 reads SVGAGI. Trimming took 5 bases from V and 3 from J, leaving 13 bases between them. In DNA form, the CDR3 reads TGTGCCAGCAGTCCCTCAGGAGGGTACACTGAAGCTTTCTTT. This translates into CASSPSGGYTEAFF.

This clone was found once. This chain joins TRBV6-5 and TRBJ1-1; tentative D call: TRBD1 (5 bases). Trimming left V 1 base short and J 8 bases short, with 8 bases between. The germline gives CDR1 MNHEY, CDR2 SVGAGI. This CDR3 contains 12 residues. The CDR3 is CASSYWGLEAFF. The CDR3 DNA sequence: TGTGCCAGCAGTTACTGGGGACTAGAAGCTTTCTTT.

The CDR3 DNA sequence: TGTGCCAGCAACCACCCCGAGAGGGGGGGCCCTCAGTACTTC. Translation: CASNHPERGGPQYF. The gene calls are TRBV6-6 and TRBJ2-7; D might be TRBD2 (7 bases). The CDR3 has 14 amino acids. V was clipped by 7 bases and J by 10 bases, with 23 bases between them. CDR1 and CDR2 (germline): MNHNY, SVGAGI (reference sequence).

V gene TRBV5-8 combines with J gene TRBJ1-3, with 10 bases lining up with TRBD1. V shed 2 bases, J shed 6 bases, and the junction held 2 bases outside the gene matches. Germline CDR1 is SGHTS and CDR2 is YDEGEE. The CDR3 sequence is 14 residues long. The CDR3 loop is CASSFGTGENTIYF. The DNA of the CDR3 is TGTGCCAGCAGCTTCGGGACAGGGGAAAACACCATATATTTT.

The chain carries TRBV7-2 and TRBJ2-7; maybe TRBD1 (5 bases). CDR3 length equals 15 residues. With 0 bases removed from V and 3 bases from J, the gap between germline ends came to 12 bases. CDR1 and CDR2 (germline): SGHTA, FQGNSA. In DNA form, the CDR3 reads TGTGCCAGCAGCTTAGCGACCGACAGTGGCTACGAGCAGTACTTC. Amino acids: CASSLATDSGYEQYF.

J is TRBJ2-7 and V is TRBV7-2; 7 nucleotides line up with TRBD1. The CDR3 length is 13 residues. Trimming took 7 bases from V and 6 from J; bases not matched to a gene: 9. The germline V gene encodes CDR1 SGHTA and CDR2 FQGNSA. The DNA for the CDR3 is TGTGCCAGCACCCGAAGACAGGGACGCGAGCAGTACTTC. This sequence encodes CASTRRQGREQYF.

V and J are TRBV24-1 and TRBJ2-3, with TRBD2 matching over 11 bases. The V gene end was trimmed by 3 bases and the J gene end by 3 bases; junction bases not matched to a gene: 7. In germline, CDR1 is KGHDR, CDR2 SFDVKD. The CDR3 contains 17 residues. The CDR3 sequence: CATSDPTSGGKTDTQYF. The CDR3 nucleotides are TGTGCCACCAGTGATCCTACTAGCGGGGGTAAAACAGATACGCAGTATTTT.

The V call is TRBV21-1, the J call TRBJ1-6. TRBV21-1 is deemed a pseudogene. The CDR3 sequence is 14 residues long. This CDR3 reads CASTRSSFSSPLHF. CDR3 coding DNA: TGTGCCAGCACCCGAAGTAGTTTTAGCTCACCCCTCCACTTT.

J is TRBJ1-1 and V is TRBV19, with D unresolved. Germline CDR1 reads LNHDA; CDR2 reads SQIVND (reference sequence). This CDR3 spans 13 amino acids. V was pared by 11 bases and J by 6 bases, with 19 bases between. The CDR3: CAVAPFAGAEAFF. The CDR3 nucleotides are TGTGCCGTGGCCCCTTTTGCCGGGGCTGAAGCTTTCTTT.

The chain has TRBV7-2 and TRBJ2-5; 9 bases are a match to TRBD1. In germline, CDR1 is SGHTA, CDR2 FQGNSA. This CDR3 has 14 residues. Germline trimming cut 4 bases from V and 10 bases from J; bases unmatched to any gene: 10. This CDR3 reads CASSSGTGIRIQYF. DNA of the CDR3: TGTGCCAGCAGCTCAGGGACAGGGATTCGGATCCAGTACTTC.

This clone was counted a single time. The chain links TRBV11-2 to TRBJ1-1; D is unclear. The germline V gene has CDR1 SGHAT and CDR2 FQNNGV. Deletions cut 5 bases from V and 5 bases from J, with 15 bases between. The CDR3 totals 14 residues. The CDR3 region is CASSRDFSATEAFF. CDR3 DNA: TGTGCCAGCAGCCGGGATTTTTCGGCGACTGAAGCTTTCTTT.

The chain couples TRBV2 to TRBJ2-7, with D unclear. V shed 7 bases and J shed 3 bases, with 16 bases lying between them. There are 14 residues in the CDR3. Germline V lookup: CDR1 SNHLY, CDR2 FYNNEI. CDR3 DNA sequence: TGTGCCAGCACTCGAGAAACTACAATCTACGAGCAGTACTTC. Translating gives CASTRETTIYEQYF.

The chain links TRBV2 to TRBJ2-5; 7 nucleotides match TRBD2. Germline CDR1 SNHLY, CDR2 FYNNEI. This CDR3 region has 16 residues. Losses at the gene ends were 3 bases for V and 7 bases for J; bases not matched to a gene: 14. CDR3 nucleotides: TGTGCCAGCAGTGATCTCTCTAGCGGAAACGCTTGGACCCAGTACTTC. It encodes CASSDLSSGNAWTQYF.

This chain joins TRBV19 and TRBJ1-1; TRBD1 is a possible D gene (5 bases). Germline V CDR1 and CDR2: LNHDA, SQIVND (reference sequence). This CDR3 is 15 amino acids long. V was pared by 4 bases and J by 6 bases, with 18 bases between. CDR3 in amino acids: CASSRDWGLHSEAFF. The CDR3 DNA sequence: TGTGCCAGTAGTAGAGACTGGGGACTTCATTCTGAAGCTTTCTTT.

The chain combines TRBV30 with TRBJ2-1; 8 positions match TRBD2. V lost 5 bases, J lost 0 bases, and 6 bases stayed unmatched. This CDR3 has 15 amino acids. Germline V gives CDR1 GTSNPN, CDR2 SVGIG (reference sequence). The CDR3 DNA sequence: TGTGCCTGGGCCCAAGCGGGGGACTCCTACAATGAGCAGTTCTTC. This sequence encodes CAWAQAGDSYNEQFF.

CDR3 sequence reads: CASSPPSAHQYF. The CDR3 nucleotides read TGTGCCAGCAGTCCACCTAGCGCACATCAGTATTTT. The rearrangement links TRBV28 to TRBJ2-3; D is possibly TRBD2 (6 bases). Trimming removed 5 bases from V and 12 bases from J, with 15 bases in between. Germline V gives CDR1 MDHEN, CDR2 SYDVKM. The CDR3 sequence is 12 residues long.

The chain joins TRBV15 to TRBJ1-1, with no clear D. Between the trimmed V and J ends, which lost 5 bases and 0 bases, there was a span of 13 bases. The germline gives CDR1 LNHNV, CDR2 YYDKDF (reference sequence). CDR3 size: 15 residues. CDR3: CATSPARYMNTEAFF. Written as DNA, the CDR3 is TGTGCCACCAGCCCGGCGCGGTACATGAACACTGAAGCTTTCTTT.

Concerning this clone: At one end, the junction sequence differs from germline, possibly due to a read error. This chain links TRBV3-1 (or the pseudogene TRBV3-2) with TRBJ1-3; maybe TRBD1 (6 bases). There are 15 residues in the CDR3. The germline gives CDR1 LGHDT, CDR2 YNNKEL (reference sequence). The CDR3 loop is CASSQGSGAGNTIYF. The CDR3 bases are TGTGCCAGCAGTCAAGGCTCAGGGGCTGGAAACACCATATATTTT.

CDR3 nucleotides: TGTGCCAGCAGCCTCTCAGGACACAATCAGCCCCAGCATTTT. It yields the protein CASSLSGHNQPQHF. The chain recombines TRBV6-5 with TRBJ1-5; a possible D gene is TRBD1 (5 bases). The CDR3 has 14 residues. Germline lookup yields CDR1 MNHEY and CDR2 SVGAGI. V was cut by 6 bases and J by 3 bases, with 12 bases left in between.